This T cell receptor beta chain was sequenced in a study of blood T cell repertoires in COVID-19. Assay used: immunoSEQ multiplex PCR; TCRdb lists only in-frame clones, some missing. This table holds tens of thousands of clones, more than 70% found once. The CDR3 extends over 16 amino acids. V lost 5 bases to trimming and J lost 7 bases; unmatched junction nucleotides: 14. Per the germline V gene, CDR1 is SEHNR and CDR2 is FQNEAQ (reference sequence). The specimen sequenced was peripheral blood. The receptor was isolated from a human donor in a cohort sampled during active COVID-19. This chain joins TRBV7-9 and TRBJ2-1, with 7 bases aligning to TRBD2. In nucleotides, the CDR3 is TGTGCCAGCAGCCCTGGTTGGGGCGGGAGTTCGAATGAGCAGTTCTTC. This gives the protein CASSPGWGGSSNEQFF.